These 12 T cell receptor beta chains were sequenced from one sample in a study of cytomegalovirus exposure and HLA in healthy donors. Vbeta (60) and Jbeta (13) primers were used in the PCR. Sequencing used immunoSEQ multiplex PCR; TCRdb keeps in-frame clones, though not all of them. The data show under 85,000 clones, 78% seen once. Sequencing was performed on PBMCs. These receptors came from a middle-aged man in good health and CMV-seronegative.

The genes are TRBV27 and TRBJ2-7, with 7 bases identical to TRBD1. The J segment lost 3 bases and the V segment lost 4 bases, leaving 9 bases of the junction unmatched. The CDR3 covers 15 residues. Germline V CDR1 and CDR2: MNHEY, SMNVEV (reference sequence). DNA for the CDR3: TGTGCCAGCAGTTCTCGACAGGGAACCCTCTACGAGCAGTACTTC. Its protein product is CASSSRQGTLYEQYF.

This rearrangement joins TRBV20-1 to TRBJ2-1; unclear D gene. The CDR3 contains 11 residues. V was cut by 3 bases and J by 10 bases, with 10 bases left in between. The germline CDR1 and CDR2 sequences are DFQATT and SNEGSKA (reference sequence). The CDR3 sequence: CSARFGREQFF. The CDR3 bases are TGCAGTGCTAGGTTCGGTAGAGAGCAGTTCTTC.

V gene TRBV15 combines with J gene TRBJ2-2, with D maybe TRBD2 (5 bases). Germline CDR1 reads LNHNV; CDR2 reads YYDKDF (reference sequence). Trimming took off 1 base at V and 6 bases at J, with 18 bases between the two ends. The CDR3 has 17 amino acids. In nucleotides, the CDR3 is TGTGCCACCAGCAGAGCTCTGGCGGCGCGGGCATCCGGGGAGCTGTTTTTT. Its translation: CATSRALAARASGELFF.

This chain links TRBV6-4 with TRBJ2-5; D is unresolved. The germline V gene has CDR1 MRHNA and CDR2 SNTAGT. The germline V and J ends were trimmed by 10 bases and 5 bases, with 8 bases remaining between them. CDR3 length: 10 amino acids. The DNA for the CDR3 is TGTGCCACCCCTAGGGAGACCCAGTACTTC. Its protein is CATPRETQYF.

The rearrangement uses TRBV5-5 and TRBJ2-1; a possible D gene is TRBD2 (5 bases). In germline, CDR1 is SGHKS, CDR2 YYEKEE (reference sequence). V was trimmed by 4 bases and J by 5 bases, leaving 16 bases between them. The length of the CDR3 is 15 residues. The CDR3 coding sequence is TGTGCCAGCAGCCCGAAGGTGGAGGCCCACAATGAGCAGTTCTTC. Its translation is CASSPKVEAHNEQFF. The variable domain in full, with the rest retrieved from reference TRBV5-5 and TRBJ2-1, is DAGVTQSPTHLIKTRGQQVTLRCSPISGHKSVSWYQQVLGQGPQFIFQYYEKEERGRGNFPDRFSARQFPNYSSELNVNALLLGDSALYLCASSPKVEAHNEQFFGPGTRLTVL.

Only one count was recorded for this clone. The CDR3 DNA reads TGTGCCAGCAGCTTAAGGACAGGGGGCGGCCTCTATGGCTACACCTTC. Protein product: CASSLRTGGGLYGYTF. The V and J genes are TRBV7-6 and TRBJ1-2, with TRBD1 identical over 11 bases. CDR3 length: 16 amino acids. Germline V gene sequence: CDR1 SGHVS, CDR2 FNYEAQ. V lost 2 bases and J lost 4; bases outside the gene matches: 6. Variable domain in full (rest from reference TRBV7-6 and TRBJ1-2): GAGVSQSPRYKVTKRGQDVALRCDPISGHVSLYWYRQALGQGPEFLTYFNYEAQQDKSGLPNDRFSAERPEGSISTLTIQRTEQRDSAMYRCASSLRTGGGLYGYTFGSGTRLTVV.

This clone is a singleton in its sample. The chain has TRBV7-9 and TRBJ2-3; the match to TRBD1 covers 9 bases. CDR1 is SEHNR, CDR2 FQNEAQ, per germline (reference sequence). Germline trimming cut 5 bases from V and 6 bases from J; bases unmatched to any gene: 12. The CDR3 runs to 16 residues. CDR3 loop: CASSPDPGQGIDTQYF. DNA of the CDR3: TGTGCCAGCAGCCCAGATCCGGGACAGGGAATCGATACGCAGTATTTT.

This chain uses TRBV28 with TRBJ1-2; TRBD1 matches at 7 bases. J was trimmed by 4 bases and V by 2 bases; bases with no gene match: 13. The length of the CDR3 is 17 residues. Germline V gene lookup returns CDR1 MDHEN and CDR2 SYDVKM. CDR3 nucleotide sequence: TGTGCCAGCAGTTTAAGGAGCAGGGGGGCGCCGGGCTATGGCTACACCTTC. This translates into CASSLRSRGAPGYGYTF.

The rearrangement uses TRBV9 and TRBJ1-1, with 7 nucleotides matching TRBD1. The CDR3 is 14 amino acids. V shed 4 bases and J 4 bases; nucleotides not matched to a gene: 7. CDR1 is SGDLS, CDR2 YYNGEE, per germline. This CDR3 is CASSPRTGFTEAFF. CDR3 sequence (DNA): TGTGCCAGCAGCCCCCGGACAGGATTCACTGAAGCTTTCTTT.

A word on this clone: One end of the junction varies from germline; a read error may be responsible. CDR3 sequence reads: CASSIGQGWAGANGLTF. CDR3 DNA: TGTGCCAGCAGCATCGGACAGGGCTGGGCTGGGGCCAACGGCCTGACTTTC. V gene TRBV5-8 combines with J gene TRBJ2-6; 8 positions agree with TRBD1. This CDR3 comprises 17 residues. CDR1 is SGHTS, CDR2 YDEGEE, per germline.

Points on this clone: Lacking the conserved final phenylalanine or tryptophan, this CDR3 likely reflects a read error. The DNA is left out, because the CDR3 cannot be placed on it with certainty; the CDR3 is given as TCRdb lists it. The rearrangement joins TRBV7-8 to TRBJ1-4; the table's D call TRBD1 went unverified against the DNA. 12 amino acids form the CDR3, both terminal residues included. CDR1 is SGHVS, CDR2 FQNEAQ, per germline. CDR3 amino acids: CASSLAGQKLVM.

The rearrangement joins TRBV5-5 to TRBJ2-7; TRBD1 matches 10 bases. The germline V gene encodes CDR1 SGHKS and CDR2 YYEKEE (reference sequence). The CDR3 spans 14 residues. Losses at the gene ends were 2 bases for V and 9 bases for J; bases not matched to a gene: 8. The DNA of the CDR3 is TGTGCCAGCAGCTTACCCGGACAGGGGGAATGGCAGTACTTC. Its protein product is CASSLPGQGEWQYF.